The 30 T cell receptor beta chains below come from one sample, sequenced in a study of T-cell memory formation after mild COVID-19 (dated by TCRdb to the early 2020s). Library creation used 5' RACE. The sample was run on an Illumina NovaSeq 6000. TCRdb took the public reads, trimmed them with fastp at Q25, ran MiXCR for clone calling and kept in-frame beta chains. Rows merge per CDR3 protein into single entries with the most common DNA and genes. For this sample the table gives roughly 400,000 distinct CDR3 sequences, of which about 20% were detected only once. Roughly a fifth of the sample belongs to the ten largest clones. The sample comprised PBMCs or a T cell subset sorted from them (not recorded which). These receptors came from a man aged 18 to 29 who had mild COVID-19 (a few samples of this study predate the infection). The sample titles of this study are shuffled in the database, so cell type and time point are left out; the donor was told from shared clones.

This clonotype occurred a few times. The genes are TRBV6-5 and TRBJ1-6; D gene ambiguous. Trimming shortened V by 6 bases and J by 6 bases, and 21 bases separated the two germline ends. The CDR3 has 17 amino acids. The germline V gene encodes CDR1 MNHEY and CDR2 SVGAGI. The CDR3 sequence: CASSSTTSVGGNSPLHF. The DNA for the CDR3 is TGTGCCAGCAGCTCAACCACATCTGTTGGAGGTAATTCACCCCTCCACTTT.

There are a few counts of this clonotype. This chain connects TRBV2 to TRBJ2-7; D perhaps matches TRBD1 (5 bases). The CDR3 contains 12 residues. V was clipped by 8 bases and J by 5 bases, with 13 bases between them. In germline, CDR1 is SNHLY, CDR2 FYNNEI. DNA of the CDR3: TGTGCCAGCCTTCTCCAGGGTCACGAGCAGTACTTC. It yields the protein CASLLQGHEQYF.

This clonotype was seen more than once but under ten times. The CDR3 spells CASSRLPSSYEQYF. The CDR3 nucleotides are TGTGCCAGCAGCCGACTCCCCAGCTCCTACGAGCAGTACTTC. The chain recombines TRBV7-2 with TRBJ2-7; D call uncertain. Trimming removed 5 bases at V and 0 bases at J, with 11 bases between. The CDR3 is 14 amino acids. CDR1 is SGHTA and CDR2 is FQGNSA in the germline V gene.

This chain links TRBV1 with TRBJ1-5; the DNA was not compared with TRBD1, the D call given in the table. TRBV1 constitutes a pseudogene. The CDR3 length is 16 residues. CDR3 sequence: CTSSQGRGASNQPQHF. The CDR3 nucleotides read TGCACCAGCAGCCAAGGACGGGGGGCGTCCAATCAGCCCCAGCATTTT.

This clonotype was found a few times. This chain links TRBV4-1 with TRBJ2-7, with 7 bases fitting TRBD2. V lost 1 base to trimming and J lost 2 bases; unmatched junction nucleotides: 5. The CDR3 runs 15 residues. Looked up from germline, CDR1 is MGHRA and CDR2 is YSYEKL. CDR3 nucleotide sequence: TGCGCCAGCAGCCAAGTAGGCGGGGGTGCCTACGAGCAGTACTTC. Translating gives CASSQVGGGAYEQYF.

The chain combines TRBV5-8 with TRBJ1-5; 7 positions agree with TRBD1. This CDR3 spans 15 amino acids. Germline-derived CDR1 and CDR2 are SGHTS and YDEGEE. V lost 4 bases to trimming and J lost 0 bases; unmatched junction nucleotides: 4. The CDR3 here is CASSTGQVSNQPQHF. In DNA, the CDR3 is TGTGCCAGCAGCACAGGACAGGTTAGCAATCAGCCCCAGCATTTT.

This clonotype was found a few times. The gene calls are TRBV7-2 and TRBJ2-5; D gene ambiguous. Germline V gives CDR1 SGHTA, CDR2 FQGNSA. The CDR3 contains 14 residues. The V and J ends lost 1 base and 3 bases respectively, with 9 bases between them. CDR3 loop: CASSLEVGKETQYF. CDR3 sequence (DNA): TGTGCCAGCAGCTTAGAAGTGGGGAAAGAGACCCAGTACTTC.

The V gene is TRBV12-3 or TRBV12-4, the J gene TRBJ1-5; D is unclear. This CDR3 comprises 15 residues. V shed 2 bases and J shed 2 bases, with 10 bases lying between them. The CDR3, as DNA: TGTGCCAGCAGTTTATTCCGCAGCCGCAATCAGCCCCAGCATTTT. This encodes CASSLFRSRNQPQHF.

CDR3 DNA: TGTGCCAGCAGTTTACATCTCACAGGGGGCTATGGAGGACAAGAGACCCAGTACTTC. Translating it yields CASSLHLTGGYGGQETQYF. The gene calls are TRBV28 and TRBJ2-5; TRBD1 matches at 9 bases. With V trimmed by 2 bases and J by 2 bases, 15 bases remained unmatched. The CDR3 has 19 residues. The V gene's germline CDR1 is MDHEN and CDR2 SYDVKM.

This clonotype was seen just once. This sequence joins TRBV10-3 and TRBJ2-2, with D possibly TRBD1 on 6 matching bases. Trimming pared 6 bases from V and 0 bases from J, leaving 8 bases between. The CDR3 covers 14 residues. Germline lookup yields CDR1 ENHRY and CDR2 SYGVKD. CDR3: CAIRDSTNTGELFF. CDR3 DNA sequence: TGTGCCATCAGGGACAGCACGAACACCGGGGAGCTGTTTTTT.

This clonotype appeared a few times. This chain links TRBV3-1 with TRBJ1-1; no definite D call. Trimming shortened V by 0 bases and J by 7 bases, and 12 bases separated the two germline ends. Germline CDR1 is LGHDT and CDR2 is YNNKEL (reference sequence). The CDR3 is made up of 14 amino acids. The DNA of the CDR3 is TGTGCCAGCAGCCAAGATCCCCGACTGGGTGAAGCTTTCTTT. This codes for CASSQDPRLGEAFF.

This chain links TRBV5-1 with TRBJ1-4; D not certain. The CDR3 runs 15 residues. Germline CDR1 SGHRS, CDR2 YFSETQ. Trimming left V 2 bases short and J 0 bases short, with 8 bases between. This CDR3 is CASSLYLATNEKLFF. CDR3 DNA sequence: TGCGCCAGCAGCTTATACCTTGCAACTAATGAAAAACTGTTTTTT.

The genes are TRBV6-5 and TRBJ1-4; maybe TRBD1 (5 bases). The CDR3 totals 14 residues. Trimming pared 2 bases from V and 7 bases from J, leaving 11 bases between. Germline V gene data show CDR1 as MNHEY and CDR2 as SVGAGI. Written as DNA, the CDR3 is TGTGCCAGCAGTTACCGGACAACCATTGAAAAACTGTTTTTT. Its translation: CASSYRTTIEKLFF.

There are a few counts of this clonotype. CDR3 in DNA: TGTGCCAGCAGCCCACCTCAGGGACAGGGATCCGGGGAGCTGTTTTTT. Amino acids: CASSPPQGQGSGELFF. The V and J genes are TRBV7-2 and TRBJ2-2; 9 bases are shared with TRBD1. Unmatched junction bases numbered 10, after V lost 5 bases and J lost 6 bases. CDR1 and CDR2 from the germline V gene are SGHTA and FQGNSA. The CDR3 is made up of 16 amino acids.

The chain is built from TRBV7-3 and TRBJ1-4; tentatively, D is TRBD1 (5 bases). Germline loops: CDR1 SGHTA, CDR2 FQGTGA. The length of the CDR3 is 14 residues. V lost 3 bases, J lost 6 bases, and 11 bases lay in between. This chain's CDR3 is CASSLDRGDEKLFF. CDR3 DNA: TGTGCCAGCAGCTTGGATAGGGGCGATGAAAAACTGTTTTTT.

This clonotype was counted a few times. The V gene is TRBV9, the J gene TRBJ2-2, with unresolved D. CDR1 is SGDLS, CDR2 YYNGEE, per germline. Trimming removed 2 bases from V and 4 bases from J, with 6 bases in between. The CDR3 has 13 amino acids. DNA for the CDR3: TGTGCCAGCAGCGTTTATCTCACCGGGGAGCTGTTTTTT. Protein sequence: CASSVYLTGELFF.

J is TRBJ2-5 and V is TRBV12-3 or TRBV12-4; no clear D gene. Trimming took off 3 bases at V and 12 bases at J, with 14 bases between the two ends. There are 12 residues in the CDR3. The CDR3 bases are TGTGCCAGCAGTTTGGCAGGACCAAGAGAGTACTTC. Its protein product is CASSLAGPREYF.

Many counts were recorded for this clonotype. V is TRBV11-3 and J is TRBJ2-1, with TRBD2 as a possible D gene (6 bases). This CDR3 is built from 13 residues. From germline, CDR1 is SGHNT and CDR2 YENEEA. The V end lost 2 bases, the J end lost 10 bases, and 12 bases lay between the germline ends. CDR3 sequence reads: CASSLLGGGEQFF. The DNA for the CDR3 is TGTGCCAGCAGCTTACTCGGGGGTGGAGAGCAGTTCTTC.

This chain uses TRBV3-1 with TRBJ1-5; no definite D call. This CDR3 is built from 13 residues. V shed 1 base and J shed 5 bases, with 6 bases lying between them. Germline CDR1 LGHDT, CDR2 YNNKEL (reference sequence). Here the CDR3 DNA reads TGTGCCAGCAGCCAAGGATTGTATCAGCCCCAGCATTTT. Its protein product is CASSQGLYQPQHF.

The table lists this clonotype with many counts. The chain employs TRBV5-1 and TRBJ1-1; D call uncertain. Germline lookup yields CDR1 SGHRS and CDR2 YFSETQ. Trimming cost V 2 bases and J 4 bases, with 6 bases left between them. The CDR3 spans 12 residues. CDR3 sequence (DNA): TGCGCCAGCAGCTTTGAGGGCACTGAAGCTTTCTTT. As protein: CASSFEGTEAFF. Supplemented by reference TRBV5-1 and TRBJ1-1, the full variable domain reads KAGVTQTPRYLIKTRGQQVTLSCSPISGHRSVSWYQQTPGQGLQFLFEYFSETQRNKGNFPGRFSGRQFSNSRSEMNVSTLELGDSALYLCASSFEGTEAFFGQGTRLTVV.

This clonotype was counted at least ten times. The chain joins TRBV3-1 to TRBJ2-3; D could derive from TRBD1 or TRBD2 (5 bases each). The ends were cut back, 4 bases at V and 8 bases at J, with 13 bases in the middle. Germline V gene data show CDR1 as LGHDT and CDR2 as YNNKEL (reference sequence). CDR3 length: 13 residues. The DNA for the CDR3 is TGTGCCAGCAGCCTACCCGGGACGGGTACGCAGTATTTT. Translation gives CASSLPGTGTQYF.

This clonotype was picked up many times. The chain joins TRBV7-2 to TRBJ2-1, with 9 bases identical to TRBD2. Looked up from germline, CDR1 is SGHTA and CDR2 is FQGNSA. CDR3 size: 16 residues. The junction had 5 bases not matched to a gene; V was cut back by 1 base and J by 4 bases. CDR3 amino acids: CASSLVGAGGYNEQFF. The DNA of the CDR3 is TGTGCCAGCAGCTTAGTTGGAGCGGGGGGTTACAATGAGCAGTTCTTC.

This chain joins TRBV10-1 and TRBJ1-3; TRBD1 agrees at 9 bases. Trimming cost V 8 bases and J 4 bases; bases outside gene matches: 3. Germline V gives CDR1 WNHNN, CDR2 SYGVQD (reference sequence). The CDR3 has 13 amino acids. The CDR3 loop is CASAGQGGNTIYF. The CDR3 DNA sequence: TGCGCCAGCGCCGGACAGGGGGGAAACACCATATATTTT.

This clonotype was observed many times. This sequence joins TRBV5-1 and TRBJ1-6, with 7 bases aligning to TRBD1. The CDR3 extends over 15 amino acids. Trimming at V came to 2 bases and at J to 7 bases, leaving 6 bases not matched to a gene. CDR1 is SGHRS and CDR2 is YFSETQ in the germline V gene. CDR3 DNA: TGCGCCAGCAGCTTTTCGACAGGGTTCAATTCACCCCTCCACTTT. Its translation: CASSFSTGFNSPLHF.

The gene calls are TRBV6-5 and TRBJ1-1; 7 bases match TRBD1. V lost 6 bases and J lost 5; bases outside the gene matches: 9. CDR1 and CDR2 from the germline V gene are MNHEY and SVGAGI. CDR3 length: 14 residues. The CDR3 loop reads CASRLQGSGTEAFF. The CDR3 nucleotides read TGTGCCAGCAGATTACAGGGGTCGGGAACTGAAGCTTTCTTT.

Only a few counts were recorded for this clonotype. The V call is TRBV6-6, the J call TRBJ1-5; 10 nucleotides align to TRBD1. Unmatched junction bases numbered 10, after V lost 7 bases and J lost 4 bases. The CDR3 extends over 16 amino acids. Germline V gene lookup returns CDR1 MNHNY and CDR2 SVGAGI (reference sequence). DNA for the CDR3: TGTGCCAGCACCCGGGACAGGGGCCGGGGGAATCAGCCCCAGCATTTT. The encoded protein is CASTRDRGRGNQPQHF.

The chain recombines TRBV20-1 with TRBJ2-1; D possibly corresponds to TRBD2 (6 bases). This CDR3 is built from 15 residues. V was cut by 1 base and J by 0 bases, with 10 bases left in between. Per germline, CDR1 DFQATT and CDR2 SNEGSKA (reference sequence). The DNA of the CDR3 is TGCAGTGCTAGAGGGGCGGGGAACTCCTACAATGAGCAGTTCTTC. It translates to CSARGAGNSYNEQFF.

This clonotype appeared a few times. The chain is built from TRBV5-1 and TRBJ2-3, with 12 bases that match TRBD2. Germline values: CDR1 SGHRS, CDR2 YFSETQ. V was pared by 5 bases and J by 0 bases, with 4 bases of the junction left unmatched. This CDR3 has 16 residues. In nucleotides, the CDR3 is TGCGCCAGCAGACCCGGGACTAGCGGGAGCACAGATACGCAGTATTTT. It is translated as CASRPGTSGSTDTQYF. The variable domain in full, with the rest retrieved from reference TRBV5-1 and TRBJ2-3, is KAGVTQTPRYLIKTRGQQVTLSCSPISGHRSVSWYQQTPGQGLQFLFEYFSETQRNKGNFPGRFSGRQFSNSRSEMNVSTLELGDSALYLCASRPGTSGSTDTQYFGPGTRLTVL.

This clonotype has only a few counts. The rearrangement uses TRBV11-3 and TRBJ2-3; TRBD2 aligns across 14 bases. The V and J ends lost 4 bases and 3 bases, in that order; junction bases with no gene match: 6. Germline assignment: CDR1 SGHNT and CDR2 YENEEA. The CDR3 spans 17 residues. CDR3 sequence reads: CASSSGTSGRATDTQYF. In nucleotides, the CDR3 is TGTGCCAGCAGCTCCGGGACTAGCGGGAGAGCAACAGATACGCAGTATTTT.

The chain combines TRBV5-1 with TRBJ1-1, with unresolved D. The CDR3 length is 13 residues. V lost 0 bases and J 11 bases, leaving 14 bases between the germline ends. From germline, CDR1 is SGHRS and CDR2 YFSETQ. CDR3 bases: TGCGCCAGCAGCTTGGGGCCGACCGTTGAGGCTTTCTTT. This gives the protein CASSLGPTVEAFF.